The source of this T cell receptor beta chain is a study of T-cell memory formation after mild COVID-19. MiXCR, run by TCRdb on the 5' RACE reads, gives a single entry per CDR3 protein. The sample contains 250,000 to 350,000 distinct CDR3 sequences, 15% to 20% of which appear only once. V was pared by 8 bases and J by 4 bases, with 4 bases of the junction left unmatched. There are 12 residues in the CDR3. The V gene's germline CDR1 is SEHNR and CDR2 FQNEAQ (reference sequence). The chain is built from TRBV7-9 and TRBJ1-2; TRBD1 matches 7 bases. The sequenced sample was PBMCs or a T cell subset sorted from them (not recorded which). This sequence was found in a man aged 18 to 30 who had mild COVID-19 (a few samples of this study predate the infection). Cell type and time point are not known. The CDR3 bases are TGTGCCAGCGAGGGACAGTCCTATGGCTACACCTTC. Translating gives CASEGQSYGYTF.